The TCR beta chain described here comes from a study of early T cells in non-severe SARS-CoV-2 infection. Across the whole study: Bulk RNA from unsorted whole blood was sequenced; chains were unpaired. General study results and limits: Lookups in VDJdb leaned toward anti-spike CD8 responses and missed private and CD4 specificities.

The CDR3 has 12 residues. In germline, CDR1 is MNHEY, CDR2 SMNVEV (reference sequence). V lost 4 bases and J lost 4, with 7 bases in between. This clonotype was observed a handful of times. Antigen: not known. Unique molecular identifiers were affixed to single, distinct cDNA molecules. In TCRdb, the 5' RACE reads were re-called with MiXCR into one record per CDR3 protein. The table lists about 42,000 distinct CDR3 sequences, approximately 6.9% of them singletons, with approximately 4.5% in the top ten. The sample consisted of whole blood. This sequence was found in an adult who was a healthcare worker with PCR-confirmed SARS-CoV-2 infection or an uninfected control (not recorded which). The chain is built from TRBV27 and TRBJ1-2, with D uncertain. CDR3 sequence reads: CASSSRGYGYTF. CDR3 bases: TGTGCCAGCAGTTCGCGGGGCTATGGCTACACCTTC.